This T cell receptor (beta chain) came from a study of control samples from healthy donors and cancer patients. The table came from immunoSEQ multiplex PCR; TCRdb's copy has only in-frame clones and leaves some out. The repertoire holds 150,000 or so clones, with roughly 94% as singletons. CDR3 size: 15 residues. Germline V gene sequence: CDR1 SEHNR, CDR2 FQNEAQ (reference sequence). V was clipped by 5 bases and J by 3 bases; unmatched bases: 2. This chain links TRBV7-9 with TRBJ2-1, with 12 bases fitting TRBD2. The sequence came from a man aged 40-55 years in good health. The sample comprised blood. The CDR3 region is CASSQTSGGYNEQFF. CDR3 in DNA: TGTGCCAGCAGCCAGACTAGCGGGGGCTACAATGAGCAGTTCTTC. Full variable domain (remainder filled in from reference TRBV7-9 and TRBJ2-1): DTGVSQNPRHKITKRGQNVTFRCDPISEHNRLYWYRQTLGQGPEFLTYFQNEAQLEKSRLLSDRFSAERPKGSFSTLEIQRTEQGDSAMYLCASSQTSGGYNEQFFGPGTRLTVL.